A single sample is the source of the 7 T cell receptor beta chains below, sequenced in a study of cytomegalovirus exposure and HLA in healthy donors listed by TCRdb under 2017. The protocol used for the library was the immunoSEQ multiplex PCR assay. A mixture of 60 forward primers for TCR Vbeta segments and 13 reverse primers for TCR Jbeta segments was used in the multiplex PCR. Drawn from immuneACCESS, this table holds only the in-frame rearrangements with V and J called that TCRdb kept. Clones are partly lost; checked studies trace under half to an unresolved V gene and leave the rest unexplained. This sample has more than 95,000 clones in its table, and roughly three quarters of those were observed once. Of the sample, 1.5% to 2% is held by the ten largest clones. Sequences were obtained from PBMCs. Receptors originate from a woman aged 18 to 35 in good health and CMV-seronegative.

The chain links TRBV11-2 to TRBJ2-7, with D tentatively TRBD1 (5 bases). The CDR3 spans 14 residues. V was cut by 3 bases and J by 1 base, with 10 bases left in between. Germline loops: CDR1 SGHAT, CDR2 FQNNGV. The CDR3 here is CASSLGQNSYEQYF. CDR3 coding DNA: TGTGCCAGCAGCTTGGGGCAGAATTCCTACGAGCAGTACTTC.

The chain recombines TRBV4-1 with TRBJ2-7, with D perhaps matching TRBD1 (5 bases). Germline values: CDR1 MGHRA, CDR2 YSYEKL. The length of the CDR3 is 16 residues. V gave up 0 bases and J gave up 0 bases, with 12 bases separating them. This CDR3 is CASSQESDTSSYEQYF. The DNA of the CDR3 is TGCGCCAGCAGCCAAGAGTCGGACACGAGCTCCTACGAGCAGTACTTC.

V gene TRBV5-1 combines with J gene TRBJ2-7; TRBD2 agrees at 12 bases. The germline gives CDR1 SGHRS, CDR2 YFSETQ. The CDR3 sequence is 16 residues long. With V trimmed by 1 base and J by 0 bases, 2 bases remained unmatched. The CDR3 reads CASSLTSGGLSYEQYF. CDR3 coding DNA: TGCGCCAGCAGCTTGACTAGCGGGGGGCTCTCCTACGAGCAGTACTTC.

For the CDR3, the DNA is TGTGCCAGCAGTGTAGAGGGGGGGATCTACGAGCAGTACTTC. Its protein is CASSVEGGIYEQYF. This chain uses TRBV2 with TRBJ2-7, with TRBD2 as a possible D gene (7 bases). The CDR3 has 14 amino acids. V gave up 4 bases and J gave up 3 bases, with 13 bases separating them. Germline CDR1 is SNHLY and CDR2 is FYNNEI. The variable domain in full, completed from reference TRBV2 and TRBJ2-7, reads EPEVTQTPSHQVTQMGQEVILRCVPISNHLYFYWYRQILGQKVEFLVSFYNNEISEKSEIFDDQFSVERPDGSNFTLKIRSTKLEDSAMYFCASSVEGGIYEQYFGPGTRLTVT.

This clone was recorded only once. This chain links TRBV4-1 with TRBJ1-5; D unclear. V was clipped by 0 bases and J by 6 bases, with 6 bases between them. The CDR3 contains 13 residues. Germline-derived CDR1 and CDR2 are MGHRA and YSYEKL. The CDR3 loop is CASSQDSSQPQHF. CDR3 DNA sequence: TGCGCCAGCAGCCAAGATTCCAGTCAGCCCCAGCATTTT.

The chain recombines TRBV4-2 with TRBJ1-1, with TRBD1 matching 7 bases. Trimming at V came to 5 bases and at J to 5 bases, leaving 2 bases not matched to a gene. CDR3 size: 12 residues. Per the germline V gene, CDR1 is LGHNA and CDR2 is YNFKEQ. The CDR3 region has the DNA TGTGCCAGCAGCGAACAGGGGACTGAAGCTTTCTTT. Amino acids: CASSEQGTEAFF.

The chain links TRBV6-1 to TRBJ2-7; possible D gene TRBD1, 6 bases. Trimming removed 8 bases at V and 0 bases at J, with 14 bases between. This CDR3 has 14 amino acids. CDR1 and CDR2 from the germline V gene are MNHNS and SASEGT. The CDR3 DNA reads as TGTGCCAGCTACCAGCAGGGGAGCTCCTACGAGCAGTACTTC. It specifies CASYQQGSSYEQYF.